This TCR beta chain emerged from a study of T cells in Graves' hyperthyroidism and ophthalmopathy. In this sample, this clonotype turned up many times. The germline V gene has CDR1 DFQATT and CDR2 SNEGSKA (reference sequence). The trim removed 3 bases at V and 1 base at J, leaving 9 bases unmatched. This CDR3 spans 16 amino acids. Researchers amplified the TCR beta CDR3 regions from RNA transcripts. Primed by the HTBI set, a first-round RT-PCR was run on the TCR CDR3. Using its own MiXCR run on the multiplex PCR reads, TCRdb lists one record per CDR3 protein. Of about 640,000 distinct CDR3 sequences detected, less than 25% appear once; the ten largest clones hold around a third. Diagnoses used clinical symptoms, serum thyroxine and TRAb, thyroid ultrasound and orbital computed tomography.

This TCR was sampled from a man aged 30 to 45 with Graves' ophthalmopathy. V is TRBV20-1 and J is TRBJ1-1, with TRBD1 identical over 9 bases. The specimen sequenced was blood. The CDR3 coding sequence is TGCAGTGCTAGTCCCATACCGACAGGGGGGAACACTGAAGCTTTCTTT. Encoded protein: CSASPIPTGGNTEAFF.